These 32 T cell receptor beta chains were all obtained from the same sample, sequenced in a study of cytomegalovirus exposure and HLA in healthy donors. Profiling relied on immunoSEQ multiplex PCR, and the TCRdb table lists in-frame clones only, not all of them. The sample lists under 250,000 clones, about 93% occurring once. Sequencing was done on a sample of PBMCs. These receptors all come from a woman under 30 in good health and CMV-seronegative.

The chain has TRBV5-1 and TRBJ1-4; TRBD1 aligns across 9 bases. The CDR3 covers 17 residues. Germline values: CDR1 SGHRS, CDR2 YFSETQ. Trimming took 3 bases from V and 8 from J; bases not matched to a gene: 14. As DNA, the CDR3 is TGCGCCAGCAGCTACCGTCCCGGGACAGGGTCGGGAGAAAAACTGTTTTTT. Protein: CASSYRPGTGSGEKLFF.

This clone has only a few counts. Written as DNA, the CDR3 is TGTGCCAGCAGCTTAATCGGTGCGGCAGGGGATGGCTACACCTTC. It is translated as CASSLIGAAGDGYTF. The chain carries TRBV7-9 and TRBJ1-2; TRBD1 might be the D (6 bases). Trimming took off 2 bases at V and 6 bases at J, with 16 bases between the two ends. The germline V gene encodes CDR1 SEHNR and CDR2 FQNEAQ (reference sequence). The CDR3 extends over 15 amino acids.

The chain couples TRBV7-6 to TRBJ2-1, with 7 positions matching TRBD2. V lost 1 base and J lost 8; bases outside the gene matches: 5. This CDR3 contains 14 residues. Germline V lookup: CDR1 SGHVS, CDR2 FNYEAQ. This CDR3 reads CASSLGGLMDEQFF. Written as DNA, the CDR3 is TGTGCCAGCAGCTTAGGGGGACTAATGGATGAGCAGTTCTTC.

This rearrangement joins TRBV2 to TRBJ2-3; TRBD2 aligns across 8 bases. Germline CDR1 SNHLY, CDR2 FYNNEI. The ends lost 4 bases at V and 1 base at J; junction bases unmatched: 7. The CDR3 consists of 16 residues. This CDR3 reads CASSGRLASGTDTQYF. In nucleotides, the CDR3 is TGTGCCAGCAGTGGGCGACTAGCGTCTGGCACAGATACGCAGTATTTT.

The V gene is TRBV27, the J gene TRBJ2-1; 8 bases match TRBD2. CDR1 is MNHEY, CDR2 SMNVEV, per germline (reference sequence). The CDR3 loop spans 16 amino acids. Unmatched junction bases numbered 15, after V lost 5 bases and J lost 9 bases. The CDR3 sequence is CASSTRGGGRFSEQFF. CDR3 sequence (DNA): TGTGCCAGCAGTACCCGGGGGGGCGGGAGATTTAGTGAGCAGTTCTTC.

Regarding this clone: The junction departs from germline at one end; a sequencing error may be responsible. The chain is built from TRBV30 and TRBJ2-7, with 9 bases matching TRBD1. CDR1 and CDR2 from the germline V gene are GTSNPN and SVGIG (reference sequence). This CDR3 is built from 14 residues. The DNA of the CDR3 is TGTGCCTGGAGTGGGGGACAGGGCCTTATGTGGTACATCTTC. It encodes CAWSGGQGLMWYIF. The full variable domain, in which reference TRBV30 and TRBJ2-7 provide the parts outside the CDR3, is SQTIHQWPATLVQPVGSPLSLECTVEGTSNPNLYWYRQAAGRGLQLLFYSVGIGQISSEVPQNLSASRPQDRQFILSSKKLLLSDSGFYLCAWSGGQGLMWYIFGPGTRLTVT.

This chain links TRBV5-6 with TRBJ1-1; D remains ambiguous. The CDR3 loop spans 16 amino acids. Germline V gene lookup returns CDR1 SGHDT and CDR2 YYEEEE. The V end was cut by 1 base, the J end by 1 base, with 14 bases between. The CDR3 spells CASSLYLGSGNTEAFF. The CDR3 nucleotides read TGTGCCAGCAGCTTGTATCTTGGTTCGGGGAACACTGAAGCTTTCTTT.

CDR3 sequence reads: CASNGVTMNTEAFF. CDR3 in DNA: TGTGCCTCGAATGGAGTTACCATGAACACTGAAGCTTTCTTT. This chain links TRBV27 with TRBJ1-1; D unresolved. Per the germline V gene, CDR1 is MNHEY and CDR2 is SMNVEV (reference sequence). V gave up 11 bases and J gave up 0 bases, with 16 bases separating them. CDR3 length equals 14 residues.

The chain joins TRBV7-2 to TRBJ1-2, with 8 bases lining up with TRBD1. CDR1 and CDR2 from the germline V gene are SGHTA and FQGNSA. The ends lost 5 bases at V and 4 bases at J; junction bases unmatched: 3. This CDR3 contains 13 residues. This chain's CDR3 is CASSPGGSYGYTF. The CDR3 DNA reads TGTGCCAGCAGCCCAGGGGGCAGCTATGGCTACACCTTC.

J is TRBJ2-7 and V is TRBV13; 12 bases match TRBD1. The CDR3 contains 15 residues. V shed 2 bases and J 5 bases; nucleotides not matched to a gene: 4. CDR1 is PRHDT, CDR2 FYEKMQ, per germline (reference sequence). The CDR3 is CASSLQGQGAHEQYF. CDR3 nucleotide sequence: TGTGCCAGCAGCTTACAGGGACAGGGGGCCCACGAGCAGTACTTC.

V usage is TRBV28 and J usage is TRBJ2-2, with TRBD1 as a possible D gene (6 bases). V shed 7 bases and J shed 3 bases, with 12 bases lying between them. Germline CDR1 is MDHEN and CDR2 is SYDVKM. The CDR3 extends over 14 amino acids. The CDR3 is CASTLGADTGELFF. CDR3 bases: TGTGCCAGCACTCTGGGGGCGGACACCGGGGAGCTGTTTTTT.

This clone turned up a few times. The CDR3 here is CASSLQGWTEAFF. In DNA form, the CDR3 reads TGTGCCAGCAGCTTACAGGGGTGGACTGAAGCTTTCTTT. The V call is TRBV7-3, the J call TRBJ1-1; D possibly corresponds to TRBD1 (6 bases). The CDR3 extends over 13 amino acids. The V end was cut by 2 bases, the J end by 5 bases, with 9 bases between. Per the germline V gene, CDR1 is SGHTA and CDR2 is FQGTGA.

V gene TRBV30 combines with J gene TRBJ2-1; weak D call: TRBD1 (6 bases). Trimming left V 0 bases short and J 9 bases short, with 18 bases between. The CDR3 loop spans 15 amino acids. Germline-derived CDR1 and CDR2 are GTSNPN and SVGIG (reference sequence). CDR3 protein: CAWSVQGFRYGEQFF. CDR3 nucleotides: TGTGCCTGGAGTGTACAGGGCTTTAGGTACGGTGAGCAGTTCTTC.

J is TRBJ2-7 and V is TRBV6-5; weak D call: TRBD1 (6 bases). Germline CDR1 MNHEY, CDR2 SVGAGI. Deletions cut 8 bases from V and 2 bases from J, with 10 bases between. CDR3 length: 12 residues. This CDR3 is CASGTPPYEQYF. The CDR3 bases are TGTGCCAGCGGGACACCTCCCTACGAGCAGTACTTC.

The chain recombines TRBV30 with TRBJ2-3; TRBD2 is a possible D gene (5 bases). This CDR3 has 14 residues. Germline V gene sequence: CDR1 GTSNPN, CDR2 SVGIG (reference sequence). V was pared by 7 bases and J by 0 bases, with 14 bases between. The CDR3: CASPSERSTDTQYF. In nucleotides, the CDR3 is TGTGCCTCCCCCTCGGAGCGGAGCACAGATACGCAGTATTTT.

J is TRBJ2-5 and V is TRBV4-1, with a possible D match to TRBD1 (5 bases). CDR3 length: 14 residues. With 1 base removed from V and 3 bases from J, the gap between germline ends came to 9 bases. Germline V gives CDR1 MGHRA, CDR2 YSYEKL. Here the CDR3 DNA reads TGCGCCAGCAGCCAAGGGTTCAGGGAAGAGACCCAGTACTTC. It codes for CASSQGFREETQYF.

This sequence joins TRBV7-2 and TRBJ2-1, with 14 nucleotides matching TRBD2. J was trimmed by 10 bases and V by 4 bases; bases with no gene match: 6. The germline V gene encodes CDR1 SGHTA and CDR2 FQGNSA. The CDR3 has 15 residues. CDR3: CASSSGTSGRNEQFF. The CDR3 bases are TGTGCCAGCAGCTCGGGGACTAGCGGGAGAAACGAGCAGTTCTTC.

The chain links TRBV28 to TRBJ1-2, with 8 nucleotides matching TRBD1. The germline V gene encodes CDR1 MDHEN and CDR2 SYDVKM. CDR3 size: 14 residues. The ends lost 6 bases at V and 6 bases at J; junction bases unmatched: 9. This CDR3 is CASSPGGGFNGYTF. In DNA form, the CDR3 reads TGTGCCAGCAGCCCAGGGGGCGGTTTTAATGGCTACACCTTC.

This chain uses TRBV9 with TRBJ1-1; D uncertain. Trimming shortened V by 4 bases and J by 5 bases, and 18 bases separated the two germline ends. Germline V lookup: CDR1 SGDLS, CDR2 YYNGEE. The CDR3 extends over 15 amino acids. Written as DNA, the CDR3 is TGTGCCAGCAGCCGTACCGGGTCTCGGAGTACTGAAGCTTTCTTT. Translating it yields CASSRTGSRSTEAFF.

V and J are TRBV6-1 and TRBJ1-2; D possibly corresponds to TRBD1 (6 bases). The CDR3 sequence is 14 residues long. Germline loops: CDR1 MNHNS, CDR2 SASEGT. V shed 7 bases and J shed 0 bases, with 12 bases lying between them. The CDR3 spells CASTMSGANYGYTF. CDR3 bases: TGTGCCAGCACTATGTCAGGGGCTAACTATGGCTACACCTTC.

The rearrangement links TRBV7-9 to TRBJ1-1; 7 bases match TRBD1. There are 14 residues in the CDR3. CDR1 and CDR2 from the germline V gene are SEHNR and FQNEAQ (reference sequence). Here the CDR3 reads CAGEGARENTEAFF. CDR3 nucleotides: TGTGCTGGAGAGGGGGCCAGAGAAAACACTGAAGCTTTCTTT.

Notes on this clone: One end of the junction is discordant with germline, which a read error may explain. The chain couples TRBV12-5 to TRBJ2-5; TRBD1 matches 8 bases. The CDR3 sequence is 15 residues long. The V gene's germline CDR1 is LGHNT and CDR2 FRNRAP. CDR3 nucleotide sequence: TGCGGAGAAAAGGGACAGGCGGGGTTACAAGAGACCCAGTACTTC. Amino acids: CGEKGQAGLQETQYF.

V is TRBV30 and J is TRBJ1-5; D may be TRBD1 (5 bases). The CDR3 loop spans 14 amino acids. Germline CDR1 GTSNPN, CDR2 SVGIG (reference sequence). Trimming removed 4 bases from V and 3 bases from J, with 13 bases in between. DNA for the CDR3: TGTGCCTGGACCGATGACAGTTCCAATCAGCCCCAGCATTTT. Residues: CAWTDDSSNQPQHF.

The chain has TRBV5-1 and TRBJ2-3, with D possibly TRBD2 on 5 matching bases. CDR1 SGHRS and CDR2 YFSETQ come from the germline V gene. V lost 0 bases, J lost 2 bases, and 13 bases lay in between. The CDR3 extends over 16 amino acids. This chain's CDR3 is CASSLGDGLLTDTQYF. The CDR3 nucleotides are TGCGCCAGCAGCTTGGGGGATGGACTCCTCACAGATACGCAGTATTTT.

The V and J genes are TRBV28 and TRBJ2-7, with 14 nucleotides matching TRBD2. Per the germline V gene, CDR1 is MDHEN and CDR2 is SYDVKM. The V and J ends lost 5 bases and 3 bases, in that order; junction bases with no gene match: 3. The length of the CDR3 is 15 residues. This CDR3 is CASSLGTSGSYEQYF. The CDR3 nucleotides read TGTGCCAGCAGTCTAGGGACTAGCGGGAGCTACGAGCAGTACTTC.

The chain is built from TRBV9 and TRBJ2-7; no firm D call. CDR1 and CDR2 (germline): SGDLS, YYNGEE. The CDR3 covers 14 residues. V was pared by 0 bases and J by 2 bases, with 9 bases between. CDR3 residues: CASSVGQAPYEQYF. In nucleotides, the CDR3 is TGTGCCAGCAGCGTAGGGCAGGCCCCCTACGAGCAGTACTTC.

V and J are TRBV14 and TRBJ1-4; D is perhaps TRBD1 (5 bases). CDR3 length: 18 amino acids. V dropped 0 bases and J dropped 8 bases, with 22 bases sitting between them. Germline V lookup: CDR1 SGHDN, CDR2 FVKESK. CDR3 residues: CASSQDVFTNLGGEKLFF. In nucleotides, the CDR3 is TGTGCCAGCAGCCAAGATGTTTTCACCAACCTTGGGGGGGAAAAACTGTTTTTT.

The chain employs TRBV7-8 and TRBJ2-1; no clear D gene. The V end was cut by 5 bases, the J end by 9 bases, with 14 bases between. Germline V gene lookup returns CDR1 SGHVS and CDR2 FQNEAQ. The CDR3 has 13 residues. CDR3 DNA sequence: TGTGCCAGCAGCCCCGAAACGGTCGCTGAGCAGTTCTTC. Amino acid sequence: CASSPETVAEQFF.

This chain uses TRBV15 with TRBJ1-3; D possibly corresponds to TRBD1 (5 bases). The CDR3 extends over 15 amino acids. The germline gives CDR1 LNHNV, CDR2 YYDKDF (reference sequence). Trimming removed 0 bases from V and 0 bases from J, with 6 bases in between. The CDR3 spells CATSRDQGSGNTIYF. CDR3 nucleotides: TGTGCCACCAGCAGAGATCAGGGCTCTGGAAACACCATATATTTT.

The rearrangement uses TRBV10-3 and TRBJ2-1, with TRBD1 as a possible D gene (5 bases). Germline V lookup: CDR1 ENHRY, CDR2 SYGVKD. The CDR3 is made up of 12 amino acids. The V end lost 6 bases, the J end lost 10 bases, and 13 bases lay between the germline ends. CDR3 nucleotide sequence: TGTGCCATCAGAGACAGCCGATACGAGCAGTTCTTC. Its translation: CAIRDSRYEQFF.

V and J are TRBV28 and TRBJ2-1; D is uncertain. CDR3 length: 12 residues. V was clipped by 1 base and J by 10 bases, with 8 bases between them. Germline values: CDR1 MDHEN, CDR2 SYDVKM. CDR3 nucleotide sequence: TGTGCCAGCAGTTTATTGTCCGGGGAGCAGTTCTTC. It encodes CASSLLSGEQFF.

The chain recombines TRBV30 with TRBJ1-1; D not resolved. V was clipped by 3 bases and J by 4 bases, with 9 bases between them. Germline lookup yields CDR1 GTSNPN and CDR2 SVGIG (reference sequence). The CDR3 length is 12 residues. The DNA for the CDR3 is TGTGCCTGGAGGCAGGTGAGCACTGAAGCTTTCTTT. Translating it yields CAWRQVSTEAFF.